Shown below are 27 T cell receptor beta chains from a single sample sequenced in a study of cytomegalovirus exposure and HLA in healthy donors. Amplification used 60 Vbeta primers and 13 Jbeta primers. Clones were sequenced by immunoSEQ multiplex PCR, and TCRdb holds only the in-frame ones, with some missing. The table records around 150,000 clones, 80% of them present only once. Sequencing used PBMCs. The receptors here all came from a man aged 25 to 45 in good health and CMV-seronegative.

The V and J genes are TRBV7-2 and TRBJ2-7; no reliable D call. The germline V and J ends were trimmed by 1 base and 4 bases, with 8 bases remaining between them. The CDR3 consists of 13 residues. Germline assignment: CDR1 SGHTA and CDR2 FQGNSA. For the CDR3, the DNA is TGTGCCAGCAGCTTAGGAACTCTATACGAGCAGTACTTC. This translates into CASSLGTLYEQYF.

The rearrangement uses TRBV2 and TRBJ1-6, with D possibly being TRBD1 (6 bases). V lost 7 bases, J lost 6 bases, and 10 bases lay in between. This CDR3 has 13 amino acids. Germline CDR1 and CDR2: SNHLY and FYNNEI. The CDR3 reads CASTGQSNSPLHF. The CDR3 DNA reads as TGTGCCAGCACCGGACAGAGTAATTCACCCCTCCACTTT.

This chain uses TRBV29-1 with TRBJ2-7, with 9 bases that match TRBD1. This CDR3 comprises 13 residues. Germline CDR1 is SQVTM and CDR2 is ANQGSEA. The trim removed 7 bases at V and 5 bases at J, leaving 9 bases unmatched. CDR3 nucleotides: TGCAGCGCCCCGGGGACAGGGACCAACGAGCAGTACTTC. Residues: CSAPGTGTNEQYF.

This clone was seen once. V usage is TRBV5-6 and J usage is TRBJ2-3; 9 nucleotides agree with TRBD1. The CDR3 extends over 14 amino acids. After removal of 5 bases from V and 3 bases from J, the junction contained 4 bases not matched to a gene. CDR1 and CDR2 from the germline V gene are SGHDT and YYEEEE. CDR3 nucleotides: TGTGCCAGCAGGTCGGGACAGGGAACAGATACGCAGTATTTT. Its protein product is CASRSGQGTDTQYF.

This clone has more than one count but fewer than ten. This rearrangement joins TRBV5-1 to TRBJ1-5, with D tentatively TRBD1 (6 bases). CDR3 length: 15 residues. Trimming removed 4 bases from V and 0 bases from J, with 11 bases in between. Germline V gives CDR1 SGHRS, CDR2 YFSETQ. DNA for the CDR3: TGCGCCAGCAGCCCAGGGACATATAGCAATCAGCCCCAGCATTTT. Residues: CASSPGTYSNQPQHF.

This clone was seen more than once but under ten times. Here the CDR3 DNA reads TGTGCCAGCAGCGTCCGGACTAGTTTTGAGCAGTACTTC. Amino acid sequence: CASSVRTSFEQYF. The rearrangement uses TRBV27 and TRBJ2-7; 7 bases are shared with TRBD2. V trimming: 6 bases; J trimming: 7 bases; junction bases outside the gene matches: 9. Per the germline V gene, CDR1 is MNHEY and CDR2 is SMNVEV (reference sequence). The CDR3 loop spans 13 amino acids.

The genes are TRBV11-2 and TRBJ2-5, with TRBD2 identical over 12 bases. Per germline, CDR1 SGHAT and CDR2 FQNNGV. Germline trimming cut 5 bases from V and 1 base from J; bases unmatched to any gene: 5. There are 16 residues in the CDR3. CDR3 sequence reads: CASSRGLAGPQETQYF. CDR3 sequence (DNA): TGTGCCAGCAGCCGGGGACTAGCGGGCCCCCAAGAGACCCAGTACTTC.

This chain joins TRBV5-1 and TRBJ2-1; D remains ambiguous. V was clipped by 1 base and J by 4 bases, with 9 bases between them. Per the germline V gene, CDR1 is SGHRS and CDR2 is YFSETQ. The CDR3 runs to 14 residues. Written as DNA, the CDR3 is TGCGCCAGCAGCTTGAACACCCGATACAATGAGCAGTTCTTC. Its protein product is CASSLNTRYNEQFF.

J is TRBJ2-7 and V is TRBV27, with 7 bases matching TRBD1. The V and J ends lost 5 bases and 2 bases, in that order; junction bases with no gene match: 6. CDR1 is MNHEY, CDR2 SMNVEV, per germline (reference sequence). The CDR3 covers 14 residues. The chain's CDR3 is CASSNSGQPYEQYF. CDR3 DNA sequence: TGTGCCAGCAGTAACTCGGGACAGCCCTACGAGCAGTACTTC.

J is TRBJ1-2 and V is TRBV6-1; TRBD1 matches 7 bases. The V and J ends lost 2 bases and 0 bases, in that order; junction bases with no gene match: 9. The CDR3 is 17 amino acids. CDR1 and CDR2 (germline): MNHNS, SASEGT. DNA of the CDR3: TGTGCCAGCAGTGAAACAAGGCAGGGGGAAGCTAACTATGGCTACACCTTC. Protein product: CASSETRQGEANYGYTF.

This chain links TRBV6-1 with TRBJ1-3; D remains ambiguous. CDR3 length equals 16 residues. From germline, CDR1 is MNHNS and CDR2 SASEGT. Trimming cost V 3 bases and J 0 bases, with 12 bases left between them. The CDR3 loop reads CASSEYRGFSGNTIYF. The CDR3 DNA sequence: TGTGCCAGCAGTGAGTACCGAGGGTTCTCTGGAAACACCATATATTTT.

The V and J genes are TRBV27 and TRBJ2-1; TRBD1 agrees at 11 bases. J lost 7 bases, V lost 3 bases, and 2 bases had no gene match. CDR1 MNHEY and CDR2 SMNVEV come from the germline V gene (reference sequence). The CDR3 covers 14 residues. CDR3 sequence: CASSLDRGRNEQFF. The DNA for the CDR3 is TGTGCCAGCAGTTTGGACAGGGGGCGAAATGAGCAGTTCTTC.

The genes are TRBV2 and TRBJ2-1, with TRBD2 matching over 12 bases. The germline V gene has CDR1 SNHLY and CDR2 FYNNEI. The CDR3 runs to 15 residues. V shed 1 base, J shed 6 bases, and the junction held 1 base outside the gene matches. The CDR3 nucleotides read TGTGCCAGCAGTGAAGAACTAGCGGGGGGCAATGAGCAGTTCTTC. Its translation: CASSEELAGGNEQFF.

The chain joins TRBV5-4 to TRBJ2-5, with 9 bases lining up with TRBD2. The V and J ends lost 5 bases and 5 bases, in that order; junction bases with no gene match: 13. The germline V gene encodes CDR1 SGHNT and CDR2 YYREEE (reference sequence). This CDR3 region has 16 residues. The CDR3 region is CASRDYSGSAPETQYF. Here the CDR3 DNA reads TGTGCCAGCAGGGATTATAGCGGGAGCGCTCCCGAGACCCAGTACTTC. Drawing the rest from reference TRBV5-4 and TRBJ2-5, the complete variable domain is ETGVTQSPTHLIKTRGQQVTLRCSSQSGHNTVSWYQQALGQGPQFIFQYYREEENGRGNFPPRFSGLQFPNYSSELNVNALELDDSALYLCASRDYSGSAPETQYFGPGTRLLVL.

This clone was detected only a few times. This chain uses TRBV5-1 with TRBJ1-1, with 7 bases fitting TRBD1. The CDR3 loop spans 14 amino acids. Germline assignment: CDR1 SGHRS and CDR2 YFSETQ. V shed 4 bases and J 0 bases; nucleotides not matched to a gene: 3. CDR3 loop: CASSRTGLNTEAFF. The CDR3 DNA is TGCGCCAGCAGCAGGACAGGACTGAACACTGAAGCTTTCTTT.

The V call is TRBV4-1, the J call TRBJ2-7; 9 bases fit TRBD2. Germline loops: CDR1 MGHRA, CDR2 YSYEKL. Trimming at V came to 3 bases and at J to 1 base, leaving 7 bases not matched to a gene. This CDR3 region has 16 residues. The DNA for the CDR3 is TGCGCCAGCAGCCACGCCGGGACTAGCTTATCCTACGAGCAGTACTTC. It yields the protein CASSHAGTSLSYEQYF.

The chain combines TRBV28 with TRBJ2-7; 8 positions agree with TRBD2. J gave up 0 bases and V 6 bases, and 7 bases lay outside the gene matches. Per the germline V gene, CDR1 is MDHEN and CDR2 is SYDVKM. The CDR3 contains 15 residues. CDR3: CASSSSGTLSYEQYF. The DNA of the CDR3 is TGTGCCAGCAGCAGTAGCGGGACCCTCTCCTACGAGCAGTACTTC. Using reference TRBV28 and TRBJ2-7 for the parts outside the CDR3, the full variable domain is DVKVTQSSRYLVKRTGEKVFLECVQDMDHENMFWYRQDPGLGLRLIYFSYDVKMKEKGDIPEGYSVSREKKERFSLILESASTNQTSMYLCASSSSGTLSYEQYFGPGTRLTVT.

The rearrangement joins TRBV27 to TRBJ1-5; D unresolved. Germline CDR1 and CDR2: MNHEY and SMNVEV (reference sequence). Trimming cost V 3 bases and J 1 base, with 7 bases left between them. The CDR3 loop spans 14 amino acids. CDR3 sequence reads: CASSFGESNQPQHF. In DNA, the CDR3 is TGTGCCAGCAGTTTCGGTGAGAGCAATCAGCCCCAGCATTTT.

This clone has a handful of counts. V gene TRBV5-4 combines with J gene TRBJ1-4, with D uncertain. The CDR3 spans 16 residues. Trimming stripped 4 bases from V and 0 bases from J, with 13 bases between. Germline V gene sequence: CDR1 SGHNT, CDR2 YYREEE (reference sequence). The CDR3 region has the DNA TGTGCCAGCAGCCCCGGAGGACCCGCAACTAATGAAAAACTGTTTTTT. The encoded protein is CASSPGGPATNEKLFF.

V is TRBV5-5 and J is TRBJ1-1, with D tentatively TRBD1 (5 bases). Trimming stripped 1 base from V and 0 bases from J, with 13 bases between. CDR3 length: 16 amino acids. The germline V gene encodes CDR1 SGHKS and CDR2 YYEKEE (reference sequence). The CDR3: CASSLPGPSLNTEAFF. In DNA form, the CDR3 reads TGTGCCAGCAGCTTGCCAGGGCCTTCCCTGAACACTGAAGCTTTCTTT.

The chain links TRBV19 to TRBJ1-1; unclear D gene. The CDR3 extends over 13 amino acids. Germline V gene sequence: CDR1 LNHDA, CDR2 SQIVND (reference sequence). The V and J ends lost 2 bases and 8 bases respectively, with 12 bases between them. The CDR3 sequence: CASSITGWQEAFF. As DNA, the CDR3 is TGTGCCAGTAGTATAACGGGTTGGCAAGAAGCTTTCTTT.

The chain has TRBV18 and TRBJ1-5; possibly TRBD1 for D (6 bases). The germline V and J ends were trimmed by 2 bases and 2 bases, with 7 bases remaining between them. Germline V CDR1 and CDR2: KGHSH, LQKENI. The CDR3 is 14 amino acids. DNA of the CDR3: TGTGCCAGCTCACCATGGACAGGCAATCAGCCCCAGCATTTT. This gives the protein CASSPWTGNQPQHF. Filled out from reference TRBV18 and TRBJ1-5, the complete variable domain reads NAGVMQNPRHLVRRRGQEARLRCSPMKGHSHVYWYRQLPEEGLKFMVYLQKENIIDESGMPKERFSAEFPKEGPSILRIQQVVRGDSAAYFCASSPWTGNQPQHFGDGTRLSIL.

This rearrangement joins TRBV11-2 to TRBJ2-7; D not certain. Between the trimmed V and J ends, which lost 1 base and 6 bases, there was a span of 7 bases. CDR3 size: 12 residues. Germline CDR1 reads SGHAT; CDR2 reads FQNNGV. This CDR3 reads CASSLVVTEQYF. The CDR3 nucleotides are TGTGCCAGCAGCTTAGTAGTAACCGAGCAGTACTTC.

This clone was observed a few times. This chain connects TRBV4-1 to TRBJ1-5; TRBD1 is a possible D gene (6 bases). With 5 bases removed from V and 3 bases from J, the gap between germline ends came to 14 bases. The germline V gene has CDR1 MGHRA and CDR2 YSYEKL. The CDR3 covers 15 residues. CDR3 bases: TGCGCCAGCAGCTTCAACCAGGGGAACAATCAGCCCCAGCATTTT. It translates to CASSFNQGNNQPQHF.

The CDR3 DNA reads as TGTGCCAGCAGCCGCGTTGTGGGCAGCACAGATACGCAGTATTTT. It is translated as CASSRVVGSTDTQYF. The chain links TRBV7-2 to TRBJ2-3; unclear D gene. Germline V gene data show CDR1 as SGHTA and CDR2 as FQGNSA. V was cut by 5 bases and J by 0 bases, with 12 bases left in between. This CDR3 is 15 amino acids long. The full variable domain, with the rest looked up from reference TRBV7-2 and TRBJ2-3, is GAGVSQSPSNKVTEKGKDVELRCDPISGHTALYWYRQSLGQGLEFLIYFQGNSAPDKSGLPSDRFSAERTGGSVSTLTIQRTQQEDSAVYLCASSRVVGSTDTQYFGPGTRLTVL.

A remark on this clone: Relative to the germline gene, one junction end is altered; a read error may explain this. The chain recombines TRBV7-9 with TRBJ2-1; D possibly corresponds to TRBD2 (5 bases). The V gene's germline CDR1 is SEHNR and CDR2 FQNEAQ (reference sequence). The CDR3 consists of 12 residues. DNA for the CDR3: TGTTCCAGCAGCCGGGACTACAATGAGCAGTTCTTC. This encodes CSSSRDYNEQFF.

V usage is TRBV28 and J usage is TRBJ2-5, with 7 bases that match TRBD2. Germline V gene lookup returns CDR1 MDHEN and CDR2 SYDVKM. Losses at the gene ends were 8 bases for V and 11 bases for J; bases not matched to a gene: 2. The CDR3 is 9 amino acids. Written as DNA, the CDR3 is TGTGCCAGCGGGGGGGAGCAGTACTTC. This codes for CASGGEQYF.